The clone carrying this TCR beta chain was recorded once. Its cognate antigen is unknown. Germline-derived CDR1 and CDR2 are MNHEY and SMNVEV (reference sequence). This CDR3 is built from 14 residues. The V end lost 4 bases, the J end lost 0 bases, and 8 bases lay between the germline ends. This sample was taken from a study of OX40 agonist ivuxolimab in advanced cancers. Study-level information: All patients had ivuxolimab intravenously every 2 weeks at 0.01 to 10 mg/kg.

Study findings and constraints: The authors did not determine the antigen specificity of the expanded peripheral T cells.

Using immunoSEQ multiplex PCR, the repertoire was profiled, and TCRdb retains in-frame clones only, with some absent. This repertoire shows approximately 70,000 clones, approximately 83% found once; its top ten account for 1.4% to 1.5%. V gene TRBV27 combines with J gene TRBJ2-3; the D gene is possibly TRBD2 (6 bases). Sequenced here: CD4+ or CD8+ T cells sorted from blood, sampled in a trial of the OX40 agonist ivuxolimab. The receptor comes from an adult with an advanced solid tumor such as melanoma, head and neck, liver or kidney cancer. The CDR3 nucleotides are TGTGCCAGCAGTTGGAGGGCTAGCACAGATACGCAGTATTTT. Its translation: CASSWRASTDTQYF.